The rows below give T cell receptor beta chains drawn from one sample of a study of blood T cell repertoires in COVID-19. The assay was immunoSEQ multiplex PCR, and TCRdb's table has in-frame clones only and misses some. The sample has some 210,000 clones; just over 90% are singletons. The sequenced material came from peripheral blood. Every receptor here comes from a man aged 25 to 40 with acute or convalescent COVID-19. CDR3s include the opening cysteine and the closing phenylalanine or tryptophan. D genes are given only for firm matches. Some rows have no size entry. The others give once, few or many, or a class for an expanded clone.

j_call | d_call | cdr3_length | clone_size | v_call | cdr3_aa | cdr3_nt
TRBJ1-2 | . | 15 | . | TRBV2 | CASSEATAIGYGYTF | TGTGCCAGCAGTGAAGCGACAGCAATAGGGTATGGCTACACCTTC
TRBJ1-1 | . | 14 | . | TRBV18 | CASSPQGLYTEAFF | TGTGCCAGCTCGCCTCAGGGCCTATACACTGAAGCTTTCTTT
TRBJ2-3 | . | 15 | . | TRBV19 | CASSRLAASTDTQYF | TGTGCCAGTAGTAGGCTAGCTGCTAGCACAGATACGCAGTATTTT
TRBJ2-7 | . | 12 | . | TRBV18 | CASSPQGGEQYF | TGTGCCAGCTCACCCCAGGGGGGCGAGCAGTACTTC
TRBJ1-2 | . | 13 | . | TRBV19 | CASRMGHFYGYTF | TGTGCCAGTAGGATGGGACACTTCTATGGCTACACCTTC
TRBJ2-5 | . | 11 | . | TRBV30 | CAWDIQETQYF | TGTGCCTGGGACATCCAAGAGACCCAGTACTTC
TRBJ1-4 | TRBD1 | 15 | few | TRBV5-1 | CASSSYRGRNEKLFF | TGCGCCAGCAGCTCGTACAGGGGCCGTAATGAAAAACTGTTTTTT
TRBJ2-1 | TRBD2 | 15 | . | TRBV11-3 | CASSLGSGTYNEQFF | TGTGCCAGCAGCTTGGGTAGCGGGACTTACAATGAGCAGTTCTTC
TRBJ2-3 | TRBD2 | 13 | . | TRBV5-1 | CASSSGLDNTQYF | TGCGCCAGCAGCTCCGGACTAGACAATACGCAGTATTTT
TRBJ2-7 | TRBD2 | 14 | . | TRBV5-4 | CASSLASGSYEQYF | TGTGCCAGCAGCTTGGCAAGCGGGAGCTACGAGCAGTACTTC
TRBJ2-1 | . | 16 | . | TRBV27 | CASSSEYWSSYNEQFF | TGTGCCAGCAGTTCCGAGTATTGGAGCTCCTACAATGAGCAGTTCTTC
TRBJ1-1 | TRBD1 | 14 | . | TRBV28 | CASSLQGARTEAFF | TGTGCCAGCAGTCTCCAGGGGGCCAGGACTGAAGCTTTCTTT
TRBJ1-4 | . | 16 | . | TRBV19 | CASSVQTGRLNEKLFF | TGTGCCAGTAGTGTTCAAACCGGGAGGCTTAATGAAAAACTGTTTTTT
TRBJ2-5 | . | 13 | . | TRBV6-5 | CASSKGLRGTQYF | TGTGCCAGCAGCAAAGGGCTGCGGGGGACCCAGTACTTC
TRBJ1-1 | TRBD1 | 14 | . | TRBV18 | CASSPQGARTEAFF | TGTGCCAGCTCACCACAGGGGGCGCGGACTGAAGCTTTCTTT
TRBJ2-7 | TRBD2 | 15 | . | TRBV3-1/TRBV3-2 | CASSRSGGSSYEQYF | TGTGCCAGCAGCAGAAGCGGGGGAAGCTCCTACGAGCAGTACTTC
TRBJ1-5 | . | 15 | . | TRBV5-8 | CASSLEAASYQPQHF | TGTGCCAGCAGCTTGGAGGCAGCTAGCTATCAGCCCCAGCATTTT
TRBJ2-1 | TRBD1 | 16 | . | TRBV7-7 | CASSPRQGLSYNEQFF | TGTGCTAGCAGCCCCCGACAGGGTCTCTCCTACAATGAGCAGTTCTTC
TRBJ2-2 | . | 15 | . | TRBV4-1 | CASSPEGFRDGELFF | TGCGCCAGCAGCCCCGAAGGTTTCAGGGACGGGGAGCTGTTTTTT
TRBJ2-7 | TRBD1 | 12 | . | TRBV19 | CASSRQGTEQYF | TGTGCCAGTAGTAGACAGGGGACCGAGCAGTACTTC
TRBJ1-2 | . | 13 | . | TRBV2 | CASSAQGNYGYTF | TGTGCCAGCAGCGCACAGGGAAACTATGGCTACACCTTC
TRBJ2-7 | TRBD1 | 14 | . | TRBV28 | CASRRDRGRHEQYF | TGTGCCAGCAGGCGGGACAGGGGGAGGCACGAGCAGTACTTC
TRBJ1-2 | TRBD1 | 16 | . | TRBV6-1 | CASSDFPTGDNYGYTF | TGTGCCAGCAGTGATTTCCCCACAGGGGATAACTATGGCTACACCTTC
TRBJ2-7 | TRBD2 | 17 | . | TRBV11-2 | CASSLVSPREGGKEQYF | TGTGCCAGCAGCTTAGTGTCCCCCCGGGAGGGCGGGAAAGAGCAGTACTTC
TRBJ1-2 | . | 15 | . | TRBV18 | CASSPAGEVGYGYTF | TGTGCCAGCTCACCAGCAGGCGAAGTCGGCTATGGCTACACCTTC
TRBJ1-1 | . | 14 | once | TRBV2 | CASSAVTVNTEAFF | TGTGCCAGCAGTGCCGTGACAGTAAACACTGAAGCTTTCTTT
TRBJ1-5 | . | 16 | . | TRBV28 | CATTPPGAAKNQPQHF | TGTGCCACCACACCCCCTGGGGCAGCAAAGAATCAGCCCCAGCATTTT
TRBJ1-2 | . | 13 | . | TRBV28 | CASSFIQGGGYTF | TGTGCCAGCAGTTTTATACAGGGCGGTGGCTACACCTTC
TRBJ2-2 | TRBD1 | 16 | . | TRBV9 | CASSVAGQGNTGELFF | TGTGCCAGCAGCGTAGCCGGACAGGGGAACACCGGGGAGCTGTTTTTT
TRBJ2-7 | . | 13 | . | TRBV25-1 | CASSRDAMGEQYF | TGTGCCAGCAGCAGGGATGCGATGGGCGAGCAGTACTTC
TRBJ2-5 | TRBD2 | 18 | . | TRBV11-2 | CASSLGGRTSRGAGTQYF | TGTGCCAGCAGCTTAGGGGGCCGGACTAGCCGAGGGGCAGGGACCCAGTACTTC
TRBJ2-2 | TRBD1 | 15 | . | TRBV5-1 | CASIPTGGTTGELFF | TGCGCCAGCATCCCAACAGGGGGGACCACCGGGGAGCTGTTTTTT
TRBJ1-1 | TRBD1 | 15 | . | TRBV19 | CASSLGGTGNTEAFF | TGTGCCAGTTCCCTGGGGGGGACAGGGAACACTGAAGCTTTCTTT
TRBJ1-1 | . | 13 | . | TRBV29-1 | CSVVGHRDTEAFF | TGCAGCGTTGTTGGCCACCGGGACACTGAAGCTTTCTTT
TRBJ2-7 | . | 14 | . | TRBV7-8 | CASSSDSRVDEQYF | TGTGCCAGCAGCTCCGACAGTAGGGTTGACGAGCAGTACTTC
TRBJ2-3 | TRBD2 | 19 | . | TRBV7-2 | CASSLGRLAGGGGTDTQYF | TGTGCCAGCAGCTTGGGGCGGCTAGCGGGAGGGGGTGGCACAGATACGCAGTATTTT
TRBJ2-2 | TRBD2 | 17 | . | TRBV3-1/TRBV3-2 | CASSQHGTSSHTGELFF | TGTGCCAGCAGCCAGCATGGGACTAGCAGCCACACCGGGGAGCTGTTTTTT
TRBJ1-5 | . | 14 | . | TRBV7-9 | CASSFQGVDQPQHF | TGTGCCAGCAGCTTCCAGGGTGTTGATCAGCCCCAGCATTTT
TRBJ1-5 | TRBD1 | 14 | . | TRBV20-1 | CSASSGGAGQPQHF | TGCAGTGCTAGTTCAGGGGGCGCGGGTCAGCCCCAGCATTTT
TRBJ1-4 | . | 15 | . | TRBV6-6 | CASSYLAGLSSKLFF | TGTGCCAGCAGTTACTTGGCAGGCCTGTCGAGTAAGCTGTTTTTT
TRBJ2-7 | TRBD2 | 15 | once | TRBV5-1 | CASTPGTSGITEQYF | TGCGCCAGCACTCCTGGGACTAGCGGGATTACCGAGCAGTACTTC
TRBJ2-3 | . | 15 | . | TRBV4-1 | CASSQVGVTTDTQYF | TGCGCCAGCAGCCAAGTAGGAGTAACGACAGATACGCAGTATTTT